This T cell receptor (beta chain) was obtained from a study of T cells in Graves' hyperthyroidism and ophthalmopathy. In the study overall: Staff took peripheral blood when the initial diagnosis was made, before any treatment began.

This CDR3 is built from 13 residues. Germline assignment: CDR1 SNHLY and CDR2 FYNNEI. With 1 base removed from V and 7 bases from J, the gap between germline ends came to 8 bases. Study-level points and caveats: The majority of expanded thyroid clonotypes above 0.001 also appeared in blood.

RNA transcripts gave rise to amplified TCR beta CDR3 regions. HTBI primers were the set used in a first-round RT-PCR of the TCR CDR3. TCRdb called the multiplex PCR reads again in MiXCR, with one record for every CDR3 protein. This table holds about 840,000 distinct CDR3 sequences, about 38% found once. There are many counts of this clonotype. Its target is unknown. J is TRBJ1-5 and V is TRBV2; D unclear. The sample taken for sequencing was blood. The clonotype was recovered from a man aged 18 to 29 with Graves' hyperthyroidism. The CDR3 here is CASSEEFLQPQHF. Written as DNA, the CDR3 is TGTGCCAGCAGTGAAGAGTTTTTGCAGCCCCAGCATTTT.